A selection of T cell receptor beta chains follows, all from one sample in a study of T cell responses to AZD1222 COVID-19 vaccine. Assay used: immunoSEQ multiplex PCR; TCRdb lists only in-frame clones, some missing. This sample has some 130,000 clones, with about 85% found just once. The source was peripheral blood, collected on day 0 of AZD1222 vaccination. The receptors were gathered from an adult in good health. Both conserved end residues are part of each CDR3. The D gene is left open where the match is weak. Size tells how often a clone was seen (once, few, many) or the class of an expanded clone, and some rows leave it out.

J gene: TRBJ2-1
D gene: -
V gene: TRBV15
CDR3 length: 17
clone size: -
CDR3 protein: CATSRAYELGSYNEQFF
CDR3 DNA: TGTGCCACCAGCAGAGCCTACGAACTAGGATCCTACAATGAGCAGTTCTTC

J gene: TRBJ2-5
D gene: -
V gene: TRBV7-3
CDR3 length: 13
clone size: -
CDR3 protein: CASSPEGGETQYF
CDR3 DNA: TGTGCCAGCAGCCCTGAAGGGGGTGAGACCCAGTACTTC

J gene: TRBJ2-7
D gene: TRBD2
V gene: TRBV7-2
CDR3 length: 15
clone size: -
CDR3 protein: CASSLLGTSSDEQYF
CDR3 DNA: TGTGCCAGCAGCCTGCTGGGGACTAGCTCGGACGAGCAGTACTTC

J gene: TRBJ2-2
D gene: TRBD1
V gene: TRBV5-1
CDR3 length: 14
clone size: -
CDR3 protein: CASSLGGGTGELFF
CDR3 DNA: TGCGCCAGCAGCTTAGGGGGCGGAACCGGGGAGCTGTTTTTT

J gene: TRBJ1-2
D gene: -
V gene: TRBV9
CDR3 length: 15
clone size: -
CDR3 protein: CASSQQAGFTYGYTF
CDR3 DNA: TGTGCCAGCAGCCAGCAGGCAGGGTTTACCTATGGCTACACCTTC

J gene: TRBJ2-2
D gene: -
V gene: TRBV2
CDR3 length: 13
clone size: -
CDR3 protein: CASDFMNTGELFF
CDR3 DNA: TGTGCCAGCGACTTCATGAACACCGGGGAGCTGTTTTTT

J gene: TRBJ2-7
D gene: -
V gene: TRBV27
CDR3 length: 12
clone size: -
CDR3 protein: CASSNQPYEQYF
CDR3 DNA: TGTGCCAGCAGTAATCAACCCTACGAGCAGTACTTC

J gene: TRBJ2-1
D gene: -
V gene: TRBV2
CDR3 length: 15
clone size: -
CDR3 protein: CASSAGGSSYNEQFF
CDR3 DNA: TGTGCCAGCAGCGCAGGGGGGAGCTCCTACAATGAGCAGTTCTTC

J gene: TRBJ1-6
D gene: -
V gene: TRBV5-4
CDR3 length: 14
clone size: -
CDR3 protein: CASSLQGRDSPLHF
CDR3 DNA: TGTGCCAGCAGCTTGCAGGGCCGTGATTCACCCCTCCACTTT

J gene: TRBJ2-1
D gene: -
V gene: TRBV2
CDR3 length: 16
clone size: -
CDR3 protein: CASSESVSGLYNEQFF
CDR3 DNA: TGTGCCAGCAGTGAATCAGTTAGCGGCCTTTACAATGAGCAGTTCTTC

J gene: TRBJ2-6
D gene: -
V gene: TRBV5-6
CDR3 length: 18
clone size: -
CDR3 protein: CASSYNRQPHSGANVLTF
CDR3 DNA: TGTGCCAGCAGCTACAATCGACAGCCACACTCTGGGGCCAACGTCCTGACTTTC

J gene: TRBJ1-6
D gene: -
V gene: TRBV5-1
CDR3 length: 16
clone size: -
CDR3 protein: CASSPYAQEGNSPLHF
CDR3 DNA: TGCGCCAGCAGCCCCTACGCACAGGAGGGCAATTCACCCCTCCACTTT

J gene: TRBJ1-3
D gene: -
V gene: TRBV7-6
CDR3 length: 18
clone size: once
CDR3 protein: CASSPQGQGIGAGNTIYF
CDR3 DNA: TGTGCCAGCAGCCCCCAAGGCCAGGGGATAGGGGCGGGAAACACCATATATTTT

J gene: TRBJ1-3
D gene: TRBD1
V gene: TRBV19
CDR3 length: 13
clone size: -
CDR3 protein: CASRGQGGNTIYF
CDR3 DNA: TGTGCCAGTAGGGGACAGGGAGGAAACACCATATATTTT

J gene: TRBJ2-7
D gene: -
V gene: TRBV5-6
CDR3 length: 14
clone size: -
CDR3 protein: CASSLWPGAYEQYF
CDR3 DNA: TGTGCCAGCAGCTTATGGCCGGGGGCCTACGAGCAGTACTTC

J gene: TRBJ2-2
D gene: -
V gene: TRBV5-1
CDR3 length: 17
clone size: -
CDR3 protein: CASSLGQAGPLTGELFF
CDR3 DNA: TGCGCCAGCAGCTTGGGACAGGCCGGGCCCTTAACCGGGGAGCTGTTTTTT

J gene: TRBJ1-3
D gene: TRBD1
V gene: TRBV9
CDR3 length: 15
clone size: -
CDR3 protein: CASSVTDRGGNTIYF
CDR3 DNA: TGTGCCAGCAGCGTAACAGACAGGGGTGGAAACACCATATATTTT

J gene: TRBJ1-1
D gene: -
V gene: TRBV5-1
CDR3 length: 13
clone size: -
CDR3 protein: CASSLASNTEAFF
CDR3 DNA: TGCGCCAGCAGCTTGGCCTCTAACACTGAAGCTTTCTTT

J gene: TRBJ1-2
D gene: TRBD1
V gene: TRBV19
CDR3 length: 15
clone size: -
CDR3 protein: CASSPKDRANYGYTF
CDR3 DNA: TGTGCCAGTAGCCCGAAGGACAGGGCCAACTATGGCTACACCTTC

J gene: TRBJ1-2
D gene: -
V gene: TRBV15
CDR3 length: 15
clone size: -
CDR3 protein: CATSRDRSRVGGYTF
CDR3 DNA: TGTGCCACCAGCAGAGATCGGAGCAGGGTGGGGGGCTACACCTTC

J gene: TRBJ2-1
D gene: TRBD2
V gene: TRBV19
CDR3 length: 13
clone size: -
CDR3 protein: CASSKTSINEQFF
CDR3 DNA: TGTGCCAGTAGTAAGACTAGCATCAATGAGCAGTTCTTC

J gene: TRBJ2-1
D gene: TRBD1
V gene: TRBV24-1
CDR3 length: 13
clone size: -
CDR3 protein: CATNGQDWDEQFF
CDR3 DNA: TGTGCCACCAATGGACAGGATTGGGATGAGCAGTTCTTC

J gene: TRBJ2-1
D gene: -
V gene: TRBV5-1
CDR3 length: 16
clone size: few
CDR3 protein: CASSLWQGMTYNEQFF
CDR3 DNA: TGCGCCAGCAGCTTGTGGCAGGGCATGACCTACAATGAGCAGTTCTTC

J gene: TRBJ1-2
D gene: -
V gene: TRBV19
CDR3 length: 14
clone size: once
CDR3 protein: CASTPSGINYGYTF
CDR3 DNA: TGTGCCAGTACCCCCTCGGGGATTAACTATGGCTACACCTTC

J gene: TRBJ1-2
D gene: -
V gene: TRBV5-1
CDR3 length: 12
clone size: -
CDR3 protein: CASSVDPYGYTF
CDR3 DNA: TGCGCCAGCAGCGTCGACCCTTATGGCTACACCTTC

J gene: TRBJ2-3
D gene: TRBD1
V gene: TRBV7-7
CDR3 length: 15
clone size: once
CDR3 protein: CASSPGDRGTDTQYF
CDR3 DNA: TGTGCTAGCAGCCCCGGGGACAGGGGCACAGATACGCAGTATTTT

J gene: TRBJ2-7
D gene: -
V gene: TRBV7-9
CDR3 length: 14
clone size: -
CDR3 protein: CASISAVGAYEQYF
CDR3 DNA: TGTGCCAGCATCTCCGCGGTGGGAGCCTACGAGCAGTACTTC

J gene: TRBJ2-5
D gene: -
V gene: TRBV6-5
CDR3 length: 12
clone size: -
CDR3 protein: CASSTGKVTQYF
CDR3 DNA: TGTGCCAGCAGTACAGGGAAAGTGACCCAGTACTTC

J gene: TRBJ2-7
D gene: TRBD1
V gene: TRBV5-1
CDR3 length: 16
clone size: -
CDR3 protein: CASSLGGQGAAYEQYF
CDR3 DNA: TGCGCCAGCAGCTTAGGAGGACAGGGGGCCGCCTACGAGCAGTACTTC

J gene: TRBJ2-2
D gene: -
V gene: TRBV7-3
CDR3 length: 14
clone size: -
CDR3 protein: CASSLGSNTGELFF
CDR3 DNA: TGTGCCAGCAGCTTAGGATCTAACACCGGGGAGCTGTTTTTT

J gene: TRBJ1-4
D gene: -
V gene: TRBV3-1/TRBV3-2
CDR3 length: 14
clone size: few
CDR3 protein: CASSQQGQNEKLFF
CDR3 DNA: TGTGCCAGCAGCCAACAGGGGCAGAATGAAAAACTGTTTTTT

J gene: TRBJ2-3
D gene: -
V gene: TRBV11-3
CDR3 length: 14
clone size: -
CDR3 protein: CASSFGADTDTQYF
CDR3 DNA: TGTGCCAGCAGCTTTGGGGCGGACACAGATACGCAGTATTTT

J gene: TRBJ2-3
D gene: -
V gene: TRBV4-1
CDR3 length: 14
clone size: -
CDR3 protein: CASSQATGKDTQYF
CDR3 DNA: TGCGCCAGCAGCCAAGCGACGGGTAAAGATACGCAGTATTTT

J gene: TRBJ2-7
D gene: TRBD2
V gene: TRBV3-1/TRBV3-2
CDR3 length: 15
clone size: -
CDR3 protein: CASSPMTSGSYEQYF
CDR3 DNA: TGTGCCAGCAGCCCCATGACTAGCGGGTCCTACGAGCAGTACTTC

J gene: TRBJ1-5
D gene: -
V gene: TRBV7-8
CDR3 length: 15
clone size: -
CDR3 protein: CASSLGRGPTQPQHF
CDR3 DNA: TGTGCCAGCAGCTTAGGGCGGGGACCCACTCAGCCCCAGCATTTT

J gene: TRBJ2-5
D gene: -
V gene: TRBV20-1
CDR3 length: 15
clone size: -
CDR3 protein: CSASLSDITLETQYF
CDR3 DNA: TGCAGTGCTAGTCTTTCGGACATCACACTAGAGACCCAGTACTTC

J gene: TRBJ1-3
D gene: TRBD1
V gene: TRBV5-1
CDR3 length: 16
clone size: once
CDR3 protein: CASSLGTGFSGNTIYF
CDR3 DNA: TGCGCCAGCAGCTTGGGGACAGGGTTCTCTGGAAACACCATATATTTT

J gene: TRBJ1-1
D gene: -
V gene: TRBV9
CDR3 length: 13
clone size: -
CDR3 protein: CASSERGLTEAFF
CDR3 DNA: TGTGCCAGCAGCGAAAGGGGACTCACTGAAGCTTTCTTT

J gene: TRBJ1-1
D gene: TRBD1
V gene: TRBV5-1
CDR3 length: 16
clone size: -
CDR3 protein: CASSLGDRGRATEAFF
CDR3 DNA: TGCGCCAGCAGCTTGGGGGACAGGGGAAGGGCCACTGAAGCTTTCTTT

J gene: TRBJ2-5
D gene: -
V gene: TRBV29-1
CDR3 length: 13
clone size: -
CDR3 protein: CSVEGVGVETQYF
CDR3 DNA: TGCAGCGTTGAGGGGGTTGGGGTTGAGACCCAGTACTTC

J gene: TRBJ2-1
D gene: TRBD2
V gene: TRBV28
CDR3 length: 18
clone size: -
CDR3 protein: CASSLSPGLAGVGNEQFF
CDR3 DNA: TGTGCCAGCAGTTTATCCCCGGGACTAGCGGGAGTCGGCAATGAGCAGTTCTTC